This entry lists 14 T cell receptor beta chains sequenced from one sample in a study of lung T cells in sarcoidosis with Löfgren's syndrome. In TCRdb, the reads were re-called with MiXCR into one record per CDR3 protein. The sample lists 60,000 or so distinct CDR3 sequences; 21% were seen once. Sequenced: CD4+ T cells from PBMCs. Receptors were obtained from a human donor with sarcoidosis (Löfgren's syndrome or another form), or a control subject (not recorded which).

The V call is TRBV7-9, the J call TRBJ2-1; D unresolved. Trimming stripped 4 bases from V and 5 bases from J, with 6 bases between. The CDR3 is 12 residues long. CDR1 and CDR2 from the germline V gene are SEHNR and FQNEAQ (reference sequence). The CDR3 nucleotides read TGTGCCAGCAGCTCCCTACACAATGAGCAGTTCTTC. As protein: CASSSLHNEQFF.

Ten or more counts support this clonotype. CDR3 bases: TGCAGTGCGACCTCTAGCGCAGACAGCTCCTACAATGAGCAGTTCTTC. Protein product: CSATSSADSSYNEQFF. The chain links TRBV20-1 to TRBJ2-1; weak D call: TRBD2 (6 bases). Germline lookup yields CDR1 DFQATT and CDR2 SNEGSKA (reference sequence). With 6 bases removed from V and 0 bases from J, the gap between germline ends came to 18 bases. The CDR3 runs to 16 residues.

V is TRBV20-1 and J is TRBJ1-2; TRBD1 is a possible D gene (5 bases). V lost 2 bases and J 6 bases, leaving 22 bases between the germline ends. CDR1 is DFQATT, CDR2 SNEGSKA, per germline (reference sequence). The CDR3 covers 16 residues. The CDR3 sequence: CSARLGQGGTWDGYTF. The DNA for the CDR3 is TGCAGTGCTAGACTGGGGCAGGGAGGGACCTGGGATGGCTACACCTTC.

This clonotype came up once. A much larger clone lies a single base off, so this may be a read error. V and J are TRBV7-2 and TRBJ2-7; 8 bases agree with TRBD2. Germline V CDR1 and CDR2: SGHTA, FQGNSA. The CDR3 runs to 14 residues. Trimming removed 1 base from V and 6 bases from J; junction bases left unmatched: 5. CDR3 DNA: TGTGCCAGCAGCTTAGTTACGGGAGGGGGCGAGCAGTACTTC. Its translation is CASSLVTGGGEQYF.

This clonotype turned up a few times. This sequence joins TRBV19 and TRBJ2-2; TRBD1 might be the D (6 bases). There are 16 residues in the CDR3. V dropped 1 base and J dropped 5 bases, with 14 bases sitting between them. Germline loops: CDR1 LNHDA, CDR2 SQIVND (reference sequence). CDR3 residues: CASSIARGASTGELFF. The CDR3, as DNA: TGTGCCAGTAGTATAGCCAGGGGCGCGAGTACCGGGGAGCTGTTTTTT.

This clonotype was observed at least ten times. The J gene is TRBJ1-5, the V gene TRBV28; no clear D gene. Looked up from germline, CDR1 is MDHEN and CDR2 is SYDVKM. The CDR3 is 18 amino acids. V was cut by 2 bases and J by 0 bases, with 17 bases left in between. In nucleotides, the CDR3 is TGTGCCAGCAGTTTAGATGGAGGAAGGCCCTATAGCAATCAGCCCCAGCATTTT. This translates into CASSLDGGRPYSNQPQHF.

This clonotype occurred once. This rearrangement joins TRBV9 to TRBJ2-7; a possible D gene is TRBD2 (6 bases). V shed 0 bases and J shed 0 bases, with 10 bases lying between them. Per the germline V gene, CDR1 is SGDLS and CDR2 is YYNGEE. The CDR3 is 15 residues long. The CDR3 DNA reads TGTGCCAGCAGCGTAGCATACGGGAGCTCCTACGAGCAGTACTTC. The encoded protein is CASSVAYGSSYEQYF.

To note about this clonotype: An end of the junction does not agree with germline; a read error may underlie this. CDR3 residues: CASPPPGTDTQYF. CDR3 coding DNA: TGTGCCAGCCCACCACCGGGCACAGATACGCAGTATTTT. This chain links TRBV18 with TRBJ2-3; D is uncertain. Germline V gives CDR1 KGHSH, CDR2 LQKENI. CDR3 length: 13 amino acids. Looking up the rest from reference TRBV18 and TRBJ2-3 gives the full variable domain: NAGVMQNPRHLVRRRGQEARLRCSPMKGHSHVYWYRQLPEEGLKFMVYLQKENIIDESGMPKERFSAEFPKEGPSILRIQQVVRGDSAAYFCASPPPGTDTQYFGPGTRLTVL.

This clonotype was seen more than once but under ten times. The CDR3 sequence is CSVEVYRGKTEAFF. The CDR3 nucleotides read TGCAGCGTTGAGGTGTATAGGGGTAAAACTGAAGCTTTCTTT. The V and J genes are TRBV29-1 and TRBJ1-1; TRBD1 might be the D (5 bases). CDR1 and CDR2 from the germline V gene are SQVTM and ANQGSEA. V lost 3 bases and J 5 bases, leaving 16 bases between the germline ends. CDR3 size: 14 residues.

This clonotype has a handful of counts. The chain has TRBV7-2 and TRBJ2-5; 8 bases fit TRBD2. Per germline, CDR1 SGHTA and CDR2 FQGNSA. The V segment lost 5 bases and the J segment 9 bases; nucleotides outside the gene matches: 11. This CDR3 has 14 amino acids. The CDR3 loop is CASSAGLAEVAQYF. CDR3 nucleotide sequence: TGTGCCAGCAGCGCCGGACTAGCCGAAGTGGCCCAGTACTTC.

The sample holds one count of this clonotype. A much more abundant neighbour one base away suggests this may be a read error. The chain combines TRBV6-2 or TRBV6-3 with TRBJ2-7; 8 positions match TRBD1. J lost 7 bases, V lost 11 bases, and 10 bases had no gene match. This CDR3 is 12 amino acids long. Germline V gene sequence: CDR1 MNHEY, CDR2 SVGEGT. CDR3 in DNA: TGTGCCTGTCGTGACAGGGGACGGGAGCAGTACTTC. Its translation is CACRDRGREQYF.

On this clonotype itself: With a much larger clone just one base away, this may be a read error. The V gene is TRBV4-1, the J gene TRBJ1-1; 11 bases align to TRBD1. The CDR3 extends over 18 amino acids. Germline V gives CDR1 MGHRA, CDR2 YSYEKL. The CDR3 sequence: CASSQDRRDRGGGTDAFF. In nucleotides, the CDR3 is TGCGCCAGCAGCCAAGATCGCCGGGACAGGGGGGGTGGCACTGACGCTTTCTTT.

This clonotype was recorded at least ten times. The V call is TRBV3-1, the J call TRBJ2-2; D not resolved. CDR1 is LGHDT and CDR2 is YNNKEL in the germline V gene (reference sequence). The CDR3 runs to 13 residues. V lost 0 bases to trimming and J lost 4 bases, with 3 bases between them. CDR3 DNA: TGTGCCAGCAGCCAAGAGATCACCGGGGAGCTGTTTTTT. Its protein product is CASSQEITGELFF.

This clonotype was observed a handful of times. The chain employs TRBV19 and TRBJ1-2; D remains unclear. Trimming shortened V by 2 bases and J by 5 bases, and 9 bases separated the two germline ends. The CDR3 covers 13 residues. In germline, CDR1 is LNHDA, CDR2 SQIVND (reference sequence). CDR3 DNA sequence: TGTGCCAGTAGTATAACCACGGAGTATGGCTACACCTTC. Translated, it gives CASSITTEYGYTF.